These 2 T cell receptor beta chains originate from one sample sequenced in a study of T cells expressing NK-cell markers (dated by TCRdb to 2018 to 2020). Library generation was performed with 5' RACE. The run used an Illumina HiSeq 2000. TCRdb reprocessed the reads; each CDR3 protein sequence makes one entry, and DNA is unavailable. The table held for this sample gives about half a million distinct CDR3 sequences. Roughly 1.4% of the sample is in the top ten clones. The sequencing sample was made of blood T cells: a sorted CD56 or NKG2C T cell subset, CD4+ or CD8+ T cells, or bulk PBMC T cells (not recorded which). Source of these receptors: a woman aged 45-65 years in good health. Donor details come from another sample of the same person, matched by shared clones.

The chain combines TRBV10-3 with TRBJ1-2; TCRdb gives TRBD1 as the D gene, but with no DNA this cannot be confirmed. CDR1 and CDR2 (germline): ENHRY, SYGVKD. The CDR3 has 12 amino acids. CDR3 sequence reads: CAIAPPRGIYTF.

The chain carries TRBV29-1 and TRBJ1-2; TCRdb calls TRBD1, which cannot be checked without DNA. This CDR3 has 14 residues. The germline V gene encodes CDR1 SQVTM and CDR2 ANQGSEA. CDR3: CSIDEGGENYGYTF.